Listed below are T cell receptor beta chains from one sample, sequenced in a study of blood T cell repertoires in COVID-19. Only in-frame clones appear in the TCRdb table, and some are missing; sequencing was by immunoSEQ multiplex PCR. The repertoire holds 250,000 to 400,000 clones, with roughly 90% as singletons. Sequenced input: peripheral blood. The source is a woman younger than 45 with COVID-19, enrolled during active disease. Both conserved end residues are part of each CDR3. Fields, in order: CDR3 DNA, CDR3 protein, V gene, D gene, J gene, clone size. A D gene is named only where the DNA matches it firmly. Clone size appears in some rows only: once, few, many, or a class for an expanded clone.

cdr3_nt: TGTGCCAGCAGCTTAGATCAGGGGAGGGGGAACACTGAAGCTTTCTTT
cdr3_aa: CASSLDQGRGNTEAFF
v_call: TRBV7-8
d_call: NA
j_call: TRBJ1-1
clone_size: NA

cdr3_nt: TGTGCCAGCAGTTTATCCCTCTACGAGCAGTACTTC
cdr3_aa: CASSLSLYEQYF
v_call: TRBV12-3/TRBV12-4
d_call: NA
j_call: TRBJ2-7
clone_size: once

cdr3_nt: TGTGCCAGCAGCCGCGGGACAGACTATGGCTACACCTTC
cdr3_aa: CASSRGTDYGYTF
v_call: TRBV7-9
d_call: TRBD1
j_call: TRBJ1-2
clone_size: NA

cdr3_nt: TGTGCCAGCAGTGGGCAGGGACAGACTGAGCAGTTCTTC
cdr3_aa: CASSGQGQTEQFF
v_call: TRBV6-4
d_call: TRBD1
j_call: TRBJ2-1
clone_size: NA

cdr3_nt: TGTGCCAGCAGCGGCCGGACAGGGACCCAGTACTTC
cdr3_aa: CASSGRTGTQYF
v_call: TRBV11-2
d_call: TRBD1
j_call: TRBJ2-5
clone_size: NA

cdr3_nt: TGTGCCAGCAGCCTAAAGACAGGGTATAACTATGGCTACACCTTC
cdr3_aa: CASSLKTGYNYGYTF
v_call: TRBV13
d_call: TRBD1
j_call: TRBJ1-2
clone_size: NA

cdr3_nt: TGTGCCAGCAGCGCATGGACAGGGGGCACTGAAAAACTGTTTTTT
cdr3_aa: CASSAWTGGTEKLFF
v_call: TRBV7-6
d_call: TRBD1
j_call: TRBJ1-4
clone_size: NA

cdr3_nt: TGTGCCAGCGCAGGGACTAGCCTAGTCAATGAGCAGTTCTTC
cdr3_aa: CASAGTSLVNEQFF
v_call: TRBV7-9
d_call: TRBD2
j_call: TRBJ2-1
clone_size: NA

cdr3_nt: TGTGCCAGCAGCGGCGGAGCAGCAACTAATGAAAAACTGTTTTTT
cdr3_aa: CASSGGAATNEKLFF
v_call: TRBV9
d_call: NA
j_call: TRBJ1-4
clone_size: few

cdr3_nt: TGTGCCTGGAGTGTAAATAGCGGGGCGGCAGATACGCAGTATTTT
cdr3_aa: CAWSVNSGAADTQYF
v_call: TRBV30
d_call: TRBD2
j_call: TRBJ2-3
clone_size: NA

cdr3_nt: TGTGCCTGGAAACAGGGGGGGTTACCTGAAGCTTTCTTT
cdr3_aa: CAWKQGGLPEAFF
v_call: TRBV30
d_call: TRBD1
j_call: TRBJ1-1
clone_size: NA

cdr3_nt: TGCAGCGTGGGACACAGGGTAGACTTGAACACTGAAGCTTTCTTT
cdr3_aa: CSVGHRVDLNTEAFF
v_call: TRBV29-1
d_call: NA
j_call: TRBJ1-1
clone_size: few

cdr3_nt: TGTGCCTGGAGGGCGCCTGGGCCTATGAACACTGAAGCTTTCTTT
cdr3_aa: CAWRAPGPMNTEAFF
v_call: TRBV30
d_call: NA
j_call: TRBJ1-1
clone_size: few

cdr3_nt: TGTGCCAGCAGGGAAACAGGGGCGAATGGCTACACCTTC
cdr3_aa: CASRETGANGYTF
v_call: TRBV27
d_call: TRBD1
j_call: TRBJ1-2
clone_size: NA

cdr3_nt: TGTGCCAGCAGCATAGTAAAAACTGAAGCTTTCTTT
cdr3_aa: CASSIVKTEAFF
v_call: TRBV6-2/TRBV6-3
d_call: NA
j_call: TRBJ1-1
clone_size: NA

cdr3_nt: TGTGCCAGCAGCCCGACTGCTTCCTATGGCTACACCTTC
cdr3_aa: CASSPTASYGYTF
v_call: TRBV9
d_call: NA
j_call: TRBJ1-2
clone_size: NA

cdr3_nt: TGCGCCAGCAGCTTGGCCCAGGGGGAGAATTCACCCCTCCACTTT
cdr3_aa: CASSLAQGENSPLHF
v_call: TRBV5-1
d_call: TRBD1
j_call: TRBJ1-6
clone_size: NA

cdr3_nt: TGTGCCAGCAGCCCTACGTACGGGACAGGGGACGAGCAGTACTTC
cdr3_aa: CASSPTYGTGDEQYF
v_call: TRBV11-2
d_call: TRBD1
j_call: TRBJ2-7
clone_size: NA

cdr3_nt: TGCGCCAGCAGCTTAGGACAGGGGGCCTACACCATATATTTT
cdr3_aa: CASSLGQGAYTIYF
v_call: TRBV5-1
d_call: TRBD1
j_call: TRBJ1-3
clone_size: NA

cdr3_nt: TGCGCCAGCAGCGTGGGCCTAGCGGGAGCTGGGGAGACCCAGTACTTC
cdr3_aa: CASSVGLAGAGETQYF
v_call: TRBV5-1
d_call: TRBD2
j_call: TRBJ2-5
clone_size: NA

cdr3_nt: TGTGCCAGCAGTTCCGGGACTAGCGGGTACCCCTACGAGCAGTACTTC
cdr3_aa: CASSSGTSGYPYEQYF
v_call: TRBV7-9
d_call: TRBD2
j_call: TRBJ2-7
clone_size: NA

cdr3_nt: TGTGCCACCAGTGAATTAGGACAGGTAAACACTGAAGCTTTCTTT
cdr3_aa: CATSELGQVNTEAFF
v_call: TRBV24-1
d_call: TRBD1
j_call: TRBJ1-1
clone_size: NA

cdr3_nt: TGTGCCAGTAGTTCCCGTCGGAGGGGCGAAAGCGGCACTGAAGCTTTCTTT
cdr3_aa: CASSSRRRGESGTEAFF
v_call: TRBV19
d_call: NA
j_call: TRBJ1-1
clone_size: NA

cdr3_nt: TGTGCCAGCAGTCTCTCGACTTCCTATGGCTACACCTTC
cdr3_aa: CASSLSTSYGYTF
v_call: TRBV28
d_call: NA
j_call: TRBJ1-2
clone_size: NA

cdr3_nt: TGTGCCAGCAGCTCGACAGGGATTACTTACGAGCAGTACTTC
cdr3_aa: CASSSTGITYEQYF
v_call: TRBV7-9
d_call: TRBD1
j_call: TRBJ2-7
clone_size: NA

cdr3_nt: TGTGCCAGCAGAGATGACTATCCCGGGGAGCTGTTTTTT
cdr3_aa: CASRDDYPGELFF
v_call: TRBV6-5
d_call: NA
j_call: TRBJ2-2
clone_size: NA

cdr3_nt: TGCGCCAGCAGCTCTACAGGGCTGGGGAATGAAAAACTGTTTTTT
cdr3_aa: CASSSTGLGNEKLFF
v_call: TRBV5-1
d_call: NA
j_call: TRBJ1-4
clone_size: NA

cdr3_nt: TGTGCCAGCAGTGATCCGGGACTGGTTAACACCGGGGAGCTGTTTTTT
cdr3_aa: CASSDPGLVNTGELFF
v_call: TRBV2
d_call: NA
j_call: TRBJ2-2
clone_size: NA

cdr3_nt: TGTGCCAGCAGTTACGTACAGGGGGCCTCTCAGCCCCAGCATTTT
cdr3_aa: CASSYVQGASQPQHF
v_call: TRBV6-5
d_call: TRBD1
j_call: TRBJ1-5
clone_size: NA

cdr3_nt: TGCGCCAGCAGCTCAGGGGACCAAGAGACCCAGTACTTC
cdr3_aa: CASSSGDQETQYF
v_call: TRBV5-1
d_call: NA
j_call: TRBJ2-5
clone_size: NA

cdr3_nt: TGCGCCAGCAGCCATGTATGGGACAGGGAACTCTACGAGCAGTACTTC
cdr3_aa: CASSHVWDRELYEQYF
v_call: TRBV4-1
d_call: TRBD1
j_call: TRBJ2-7
clone_size: NA

cdr3_nt: TGTGCCAGCAGTACAGCCTACGAGCAGTACTTC
cdr3_aa: CASSTAYEQYF
v_call: TRBV12-3/TRBV12-4
d_call: NA
j_call: TRBJ2-7
clone_size: NA

cdr3_nt: TGTGCCAGCAGTGAGAGGTCAGGGAGCAATCAGCCCCAGCATTTT
cdr3_aa: CASSERSGSNQPQHF
v_call: TRBV2
d_call: NA
j_call: TRBJ1-5
clone_size: NA

cdr3_nt: TGTGCCTGGAGCCCCGGGACTAGCTTCCACGAGCAGTACTTC
cdr3_aa: CAWSPGTSFHEQYF
v_call: TRBV30
d_call: TRBD2
j_call: TRBJ2-7
clone_size: once

cdr3_nt: TGTGCCAGCAGCTTAGGGACAGGGATGGGCTCATCCTACGAGCAGTACTTC
cdr3_aa: CASSLGTGMGSSYEQYF
v_call: TRBV7-9
d_call: TRBD1
j_call: TRBJ2-7
clone_size: NA